These T cell receptor beta chains were read from a single sample in a study of blood T cell repertoires in COVID-19. This table comes from immunoSEQ multiplex PCR, and its TCRdb copy is limited to in-frame clones, with some not included. The sample records some 85,000 clones, 60% to 85% being singletons. Material: peripheral blood. The receptor source for this set is a human donor in a cohort sampled during active COVID-19. The conserved cysteine and the conserved F or W are not part of the CDR3 here.

v_call: TRBV2; cdr3_aa: ASVRNSYNEQF
v_call: TRBV19; cdr3_aa: ASSMGRVDIQY
v_call: TRBV28; cdr3_aa: ASLAGDYEQY
v_call: TRBV5-4; cdr3_aa: ASSLTAGEGTDTQY
v_call: TRBV3-1/TRBV3-2; cdr3_aa: ASSQGRGGAPSYNEQF
v_call: TRBV2; cdr3_aa: ASSEGTSDEQF
v_call: TRBV21-1; cdr3_aa: ASSPLIPGLNYEQY
v_call: TRBV12-5; cdr3_aa: ASGPSAPLH
v_call: TRBV25-1; cdr3_aa: ASSEGASPLH
v_call: TRBV11-1; cdr3_aa: ASSEREGGAPGKLF
v_call: TRBV3-1/TRBV3-2; cdr3_aa: ASSPGSYITYEQY
v_call: TRBV7-6; cdr3_aa: ASSREAGGPYEQY
v_call: TRBV7-9; cdr3_aa: ASQGAGSYEQY
v_call: TRBV5-1; cdr3_aa: ASSLGGGTNEKLF
v_call: TRBV4-3; cdr3_aa: ASSQNLAGALTDTQY
v_call: TRBV5-5; cdr3_aa: ASSLGLAGRGEQY
v_call: TRBV15; cdr3_aa: ATSRSGGRANTQY
v_call: TRBV29-1; cdr3_aa: SARTTQETQY
v_call: TRBV11-2; cdr3_aa: ASSLVAGYGYT
v_call: TRBV27; cdr3_aa: ASRPGQVKTGELF
v_call: TRBV19; cdr3_aa: ASSFLQGLQH
v_call: TRBV3-1/TRBV3-2; cdr3_aa: ASSPVAGGVYEQF
v_call: TRBV28; cdr3_aa: ASSLLEQLRDEQF
v_call: TRBV4-3; cdr3_aa: ASSQDLVGANVLT
v_call: TRBV2; cdr3_aa: ASRLGLAGTYEQY
v_call: TRBV19; cdr3_aa: ASSIARRSGANVLT
v_call: TRBV30; cdr3_aa: AWNLASNQPQH
v_call: TRBV3-1/TRBV3-2; cdr3_aa: ASSQERLAGVTGELF
v_call: TRBV5-5; cdr3_aa: ASSSRWQGAWEQY
v_call: TRBV7-2; cdr3_aa: ASSYGGMGETQY
v_call: TRBV28; cdr3_aa: ASSSVSEQF
v_call: TRBV27; cdr3_aa: ASSLSATGRYEQY
v_call: TRBV28; cdr3_aa: ASSVTRAQETQY
v_call: TRBV18; cdr3_aa: ASSPPGTSGPNEQF
v_call: TRBV10-3; cdr3_aa: AISESFRETQY
v_call: TRBV19; cdr3_aa: ASSSGTVADTQY
v_call: TRBV4-1; cdr3_aa: ASSRSRRGEQF
v_call: TRBV30; cdr3_aa: AWSPTGGWSYNEQF
v_call: TRBV5-1; cdr3_aa: ASSLAGVAGANVLT
v_call: TRBV4-2; cdr3_aa: ASSQVSNGRASGANVLT
v_call: TRBV24-1; cdr3_aa: ATRTGNTGELF
v_call: TRBV7-3; cdr3_aa: ASSFVREGDTQY
v_call: TRBV12-5; cdr3_aa: ASGSSWGQGSNEQF
v_call: TRBV9; cdr3_aa: ASSPGTGVYEQY
v_call: TRBV4-3; cdr3_aa: ASSQDPGNNYGYT
v_call: TRBV2; cdr3_aa: ASSEADRGVYEQY